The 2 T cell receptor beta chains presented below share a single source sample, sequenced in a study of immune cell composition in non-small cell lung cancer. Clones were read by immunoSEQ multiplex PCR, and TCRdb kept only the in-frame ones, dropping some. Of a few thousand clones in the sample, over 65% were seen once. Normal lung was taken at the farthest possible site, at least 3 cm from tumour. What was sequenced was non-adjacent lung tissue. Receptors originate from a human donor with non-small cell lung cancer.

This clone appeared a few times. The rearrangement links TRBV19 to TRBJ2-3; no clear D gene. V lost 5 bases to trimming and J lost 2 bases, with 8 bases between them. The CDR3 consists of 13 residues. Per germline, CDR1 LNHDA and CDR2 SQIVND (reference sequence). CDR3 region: CASSYSYTDTQYF. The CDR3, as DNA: TGTGCCAGTAGTTACAGTTACACAGATACGCAGTATTTT.

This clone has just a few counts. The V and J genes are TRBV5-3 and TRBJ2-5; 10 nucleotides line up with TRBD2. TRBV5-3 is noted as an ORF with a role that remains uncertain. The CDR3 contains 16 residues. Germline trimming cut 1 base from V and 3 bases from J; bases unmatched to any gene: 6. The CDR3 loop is CARSLSGLAGEETQYF. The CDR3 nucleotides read TGTGCCAGAAGCTTGTCGGGCCTAGCGGGAGAAGAGACCCAGTACTTC.